This TCR beta chain was recovered during a study of neurological immune-mediated disorders. The team produced cDNA through 5'RACE using 10-nucleotide random UMIs. Each sequencing run yielded over 190 million TCR-beta sequences from 15-18 subjects. TCRdb processed the 5' RACE reads anew with MiXCR; each CDR3 protein has one entry. The repertoire includes roughly 100,000 distinct CDR3 sequences, 3.5% of them detected once, and 6% sits in the top ten. Germline V gives CDR1 SGDLS, CDR2 YYNGEE. With 4 bases removed from V and 7 bases from J, the gap between germline ends came to 21 bases. The CDR3 runs to 15 residues. Study outcomes and limitations: One related-CDR3 cluster, identified by phylogenetic grouping, held the repertoires of 18 of 34 multiple sclerosis patients and was a possible signature.

In this sample, this clonotype turned up many times. Its antigen is as yet unknown. Input material: PBMCs. The chain is built from TRBV9 and TRBJ2-7; perhaps TRBD1 as D (6 bases). This TCR came from a woman aged 18-35 years with multiple sclerosis. CDR3 residues: CASSPTGPISMEQYF. Here the CDR3 DNA reads TGTGCCAGCAGCCCTACAGGGCCCATCAGTATGGAGCAGTACTTC.